The 5 T cell receptor beta chains presented below share a single source sample, sequenced in a study of cytomegalovirus exposure and HLA in healthy donors. The table came from immunoSEQ multiplex PCR; TCRdb's copy has only in-frame clones and leaves some out. The repertoire includes under 200,000 clones, 91% of them detected once, and approximately 2.9% sits in the top ten. The sequencing input was PBMCs. Receptors originate from a young woman in good health and CMV-seropositive.

V is TRBV2 and J is TRBJ2-7, with 11 bases matching TRBD1. In germline, CDR1 is SNHLY, CDR2 FYNNEI. The CDR3 has 12 amino acids. With 9 bases clipped from V and 3 bases from J, the junction kept 1 base outside the gene matches. The CDR3: CARGTGGYEQYF. In DNA, the CDR3 is TGTGCCAGAGGGACAGGGGGCTACGAGCAGTACTTC.

This chain joins TRBV4-3 and TRBJ1-2, with a tentative D call TRBD1 (5 bases). Germline V gives CDR1 LGHNA, CDR2 YSLEER. There are 16 residues in the CDR3. V lost 3 bases and J lost 0, with 14 bases in between. CDR3 amino acids: CASSQAPGGANYGYTF. The CDR3 nucleotides are TGCGCCAGCAGCCAGGCCCCCGGGGGAGCTAACTATGGCTACACCTTC.

This chain connects TRBV5-1 to TRBJ2-7; weak D call: TRBD1 (7 bases). The CDR3 contains 14 residues. Germline V CDR1 and CDR2: SGHRS, YFSETQ. V was pared by 3 bases and J by 1 base, with 11 bases between. The DNA for the CDR3 is TGCGCCAGCAGCTGGGGGGACAGATCCTACGAGCAGTACTTC. This sequence encodes CASSWGDRSYEQYF.

The chain links TRBV15 to TRBJ2-5, with D possibly TRBD1 on 5 matching bases. Germline values: CDR1 LNHNV, CDR2 YYDKDF (reference sequence). V lost 0 bases and J 0 bases, leaving 11 bases between the germline ends. The length of the CDR3 is 16 residues. Written as DNA, the CDR3 is TGTGCCACCAGCAGAGAGACAGCTAATAACCAAGAGACCCAGTACTTC. It is translated as CATSRETANNQETQYF.

The chain carries TRBV18 and TRBJ1-1; D gene ambiguous. Trimming took off 6 bases at V and 2 bases at J, with 13 bases between the two ends. The CDR3 runs to 14 residues. Germline values: CDR1 KGHSH, CDR2 LQKENI. The CDR3 sequence is CASSREGGNTEAFF. Written as DNA, the CDR3 is TGTGCCAGCTCCCGCGAGGGAGGCAACACTGAAGCTTTCTTT.